Shown below are 10 T cell receptor beta chains from a single sample sequenced in a study of radiotherapy plus CTLA-4 blockade in lung cancer (dated by TCRdb to about 2018). Libraries were built with the immunoSEQ multiplex PCR assay. TCRdb holds this immuneACCESS table with in-frame rearrangements only. Some clones are missing; in checked studies, unresolved V genes explain under half, and the rest has no known cause. Counted in this sample were more than 25,000 clones; around three quarters of them appeared once. In total, the top ten clones hold approximately 15% of the sample. The material was peripheral blood, obtained from a patient treated with radiotherapy plus ipilimumab. All receptors come from a human donor with non-small cell lung cancer that progressed on radiotherapy plus ipilimumab.

V usage is TRBV5-5 and J usage is TRBJ1-3, with D possibly TRBD1 on 6 matching bases. The CDR3 spans 14 residues. V lost 0 bases, J lost 8 bases, and 12 bases lay in between. Germline-derived CDR1 and CDR2 are SGHKS and YYEKEE (reference sequence). The CDR3, as DNA: TGTGCCAGCAGCTTGGACGGACAGTCTTACACCATATATTTT. The encoded protein is CASSLDGQSYTIYF.

The chain links TRBV9 to TRBJ1-2; D gene uncertain. The CDR3 contains 16 residues. The germline V gene encodes CDR1 SGDLS and CDR2 YYNGEE. Trimming removed 3 bases at V and 0 bases at J, with 15 bases between. CDR3 protein: CASSASSRVTNYGYTF. As DNA, the CDR3 is TGTGCCAGCAGCGCCTCCAGTAGGGTTACTAACTATGGCTACACCTTC.

This clone was seen only once. This chain links TRBV5-6 with TRBJ1-3, with TRBD1 as a possible D gene (5 bases). Between the trimmed V and J ends, which lost 2 bases and 4 bases, there was a span of 10 bases. Per the germline V gene, CDR1 is SGHDT and CDR2 is YYEEEE. This CDR3 has 14 amino acids. CDR3 protein: CASSLRGDGNTIYF. Here the CDR3 DNA reads TGTGCCAGCAGCTTAAGGGGCGACGGAAACACCATATATTTT.

This clone occurred a few times. This chain uses TRBV19 with TRBJ2-5; D might be TRBD1 or TRBD2, each matching 6 bases. V shed 1 base and J shed 2 bases, with 14 bases lying between them. CDR1 is LNHDA and CDR2 is SQIVND in the germline V gene (reference sequence). The CDR3 runs 16 residues. In nucleotides, the CDR3 is TGTGCCAGTAGTATAGGGGGGGCAACCACTCAAGAGACCCAGTACTTC. As protein: CASSIGGATTQETQYF.

The V call is TRBV10-3, the J call TRBJ2-6; D call uncertain. The V gene's germline CDR1 is ENHRY and CDR2 SYGVKD. This CDR3 comprises 13 residues. V was cut by 2 bases and J by 2 bases, with 1 base left in between. The CDR3 here is CAISEPGANVLTF. Here the CDR3 DNA reads TGTGCCATCAGTGAGCCTGGGGCCAACGTCCTGACTTTC.

This clone was counted only a few times. The rearrangement links TRBV7-9 to TRBJ1-3, with a weak D call TRBD1 (5 bases). The CDR3 sequence is 14 residues long. Germline V CDR1 and CDR2: SEHNR, FQNEAQ (reference sequence). Deletions cut 1 base from V and 4 bases from J, with 8 bases between. CDR3 in DNA: TGTGCCAGCAGCTTAGGGGACCTCGGAAACACCATATATTTT. Its protein product is CASSLGDLGNTIYF. The full variable domain, rest sourced from reference TRBV7-9 and TRBJ1-3, is DTGVSQNPRHKITKRGQNVTFRCDPISEHNRLYWYRQTLGQGPEFLTYFQNEAQLEKSRLLSDRFSAERPKGSFSTLEIQRTEQGDSAMYLCASSLGDLGNTIYFGEGSWLTVV.

The table lists this clone with a few counts. The rearrangement joins TRBV7-9 to TRBJ1-1; unclear D gene. In germline, CDR1 is SEHNR, CDR2 FQNEAQ (reference sequence). Trimming stripped 4 bases from V and 5 bases from J, with 20 bases between. The CDR3 loop spans 16 amino acids. CDR3 sequence: CASSSPGFEGVTEAFF. CDR3 nucleotides: TGTGCCAGCAGCTCCCCGGGGTTTGAGGGAGTTACTGAAGCTTTCTTT.

The chain uses TRBV11-2 and TRBJ1-5; D is uncertain. V gave up 1 base and J gave up 0 bases, with 7 bases separating them. The CDR3 totals 15 residues. The germline V gene encodes CDR1 SGHAT and CDR2 FQNNGV. The CDR3 sequence: CASSLAAYSNQPQHF. The DNA of the CDR3 is TGTGCCAGCAGCTTAGCCGCTTATAGCAATCAGCCCCAGCATTTT.

This clone turned up a few times. The chain carries TRBV5-8 and TRBJ2-7; 9 bases are shared with TRBD1. CDR1 and CDR2 from the germline V gene are SGHTS and YDEGEE. V was pared by 4 bases and J by 8 bases, with 13 bases of the junction left unmatched. The CDR3 length is 15 residues. CDR3 DNA sequence: TGTGCCAGCAGCGCGGGACAGGGTGGTTGGGGACAGCAGTACTTC. Translated, it gives CASSAGQGGWGQQYF. The full variable domain, completed using reference TRBV5-8 and TRBJ2-7, is EAGVTQSPTHLIKTRGQQATLRCSPISGHTSVYWYQQALGLGLQFLLWYDEGEERNRGNFPPRFSGRQFPNYSSELNVNALELEDSALYLCASSAGQGGWGQQYFGPGTRLTVT.

CDR3 in amino acids: CASSLGSGATNEKLFF. CDR3 nucleotides: TGTGCCAGCAGCTTGGGATCAGGGGCCACTAATGAAAAACTGTTTTTT. The rearrangement links TRBV7-8 to TRBJ1-4, with D perhaps TRBD1 (6 bases). The CDR3 totals 16 residues. V was trimmed by 3 bases and J by 2 bases, leaving 13 bases between them. Germline V gene sequence: CDR1 SGHVS, CDR2 FQNEAQ.